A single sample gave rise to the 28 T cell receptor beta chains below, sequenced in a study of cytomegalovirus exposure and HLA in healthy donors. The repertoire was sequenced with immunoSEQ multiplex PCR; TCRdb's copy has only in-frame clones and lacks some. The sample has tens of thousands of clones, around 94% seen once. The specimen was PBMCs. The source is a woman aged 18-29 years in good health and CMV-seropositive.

CDR3 sequence (DNA): TGTGCCTGGAGTGTGGGGGCAGGGGCTGACCGAAACTATGGCTACACCTTC. Translated, it gives CAWSVGAGADRNYGYTF. V usage is TRBV30 and J usage is TRBJ1-2; D may be TRBD1 (6 bases). V dropped 0 bases and J dropped 2 bases, with 19 bases sitting between them. The CDR3 consists of 17 residues. Per germline, CDR1 GTSNPN and CDR2 SVGIG (reference sequence).

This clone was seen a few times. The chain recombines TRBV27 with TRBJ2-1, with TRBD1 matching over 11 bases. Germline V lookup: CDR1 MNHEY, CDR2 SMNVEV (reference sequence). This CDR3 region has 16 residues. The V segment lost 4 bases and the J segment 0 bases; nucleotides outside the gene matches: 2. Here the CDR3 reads CASSSGTGGSYNEQFF. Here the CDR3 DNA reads TGTGCCAGCAGTTCCGGGACAGGGGGCTCCTACAATGAGCAGTTCTTC.

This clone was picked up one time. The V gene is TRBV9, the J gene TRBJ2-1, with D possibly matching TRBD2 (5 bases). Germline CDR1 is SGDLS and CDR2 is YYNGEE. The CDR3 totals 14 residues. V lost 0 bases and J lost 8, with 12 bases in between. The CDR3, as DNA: TGTGCCAGCAGCGTAGGAGGTAGCGTGGATGAGCAGTTCTTC. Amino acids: CASSVGGSVDEQFF.

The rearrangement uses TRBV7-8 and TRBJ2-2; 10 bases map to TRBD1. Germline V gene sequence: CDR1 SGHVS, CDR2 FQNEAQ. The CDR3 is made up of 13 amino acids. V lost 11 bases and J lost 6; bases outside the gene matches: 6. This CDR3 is CAVGTGAAGELFF. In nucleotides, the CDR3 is TGTGCCGTTGGGACAGGGGCGGCCGGGGAGCTGTTTTTT.

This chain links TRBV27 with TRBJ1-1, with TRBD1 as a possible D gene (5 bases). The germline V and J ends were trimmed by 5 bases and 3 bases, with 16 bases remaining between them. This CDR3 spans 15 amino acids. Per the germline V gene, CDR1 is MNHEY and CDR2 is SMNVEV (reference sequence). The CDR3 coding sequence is TGTGCCAGCAGTCCGCAGGGACTCCTGTACACTGAAGCTTTCTTT. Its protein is CASSPQGLLYTEAFF.

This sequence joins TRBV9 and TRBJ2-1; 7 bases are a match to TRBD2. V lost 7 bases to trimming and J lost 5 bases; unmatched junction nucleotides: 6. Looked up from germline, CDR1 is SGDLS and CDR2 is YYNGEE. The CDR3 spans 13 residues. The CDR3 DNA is TGTGCCAGCGGGATAGCGGGCAACAATGAGCAGTTCTTC. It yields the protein CASGIAGNNEQFF.

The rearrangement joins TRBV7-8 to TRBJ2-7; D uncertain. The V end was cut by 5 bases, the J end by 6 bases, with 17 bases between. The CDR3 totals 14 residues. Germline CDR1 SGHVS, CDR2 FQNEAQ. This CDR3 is CASSNRRSSAEQYF. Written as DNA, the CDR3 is TGTGCCAGCAGCAACAGACGGTCCTCTGCCGAGCAGTACTTC.

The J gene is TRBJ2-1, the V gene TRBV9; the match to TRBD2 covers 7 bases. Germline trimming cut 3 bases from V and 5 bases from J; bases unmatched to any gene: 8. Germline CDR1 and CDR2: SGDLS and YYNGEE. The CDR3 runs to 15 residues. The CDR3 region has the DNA TGTGCCAGCAGCGGCTTTCTAGCGGACCACAATGAGCAGTTCTTC. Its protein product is CASSGFLADHNEQFF.

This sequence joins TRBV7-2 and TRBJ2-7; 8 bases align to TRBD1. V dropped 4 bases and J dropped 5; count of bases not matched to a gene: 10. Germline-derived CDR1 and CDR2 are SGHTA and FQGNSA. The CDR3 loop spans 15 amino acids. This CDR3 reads CASSSSTGATHEQYF. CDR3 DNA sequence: TGTGCCAGCAGCTCTTCGACAGGGGCTACGCACGAGCAGTACTTC.

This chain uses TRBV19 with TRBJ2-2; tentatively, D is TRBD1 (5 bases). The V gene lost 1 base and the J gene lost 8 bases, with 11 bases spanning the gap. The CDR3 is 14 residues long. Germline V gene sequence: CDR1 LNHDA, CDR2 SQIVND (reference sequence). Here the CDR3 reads CASSIVGVSGELFF. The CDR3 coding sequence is TGTGCCAGTAGTATAGTAGGGGTTTCTGGGGAGCTGTTTTTT. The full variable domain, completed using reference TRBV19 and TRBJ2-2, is DGGITQSPKYLFRKEGQNVTLSCEQNLNHDAMYWYRQDPGQGLRLIYYSQIVNDFQKGDIAEGYSVSREKKESFPLTVTSAQKNPTAFYLCASSIVGVSGELFFGEGSRLTVL.

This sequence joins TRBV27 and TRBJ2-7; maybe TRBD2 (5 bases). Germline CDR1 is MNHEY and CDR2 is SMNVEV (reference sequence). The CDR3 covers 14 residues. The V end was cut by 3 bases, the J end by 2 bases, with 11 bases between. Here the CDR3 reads CASSFESGPYEQYF. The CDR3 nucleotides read TGTGCCAGCAGTTTTGAAAGCGGCCCCTACGAGCAGTACTTC.

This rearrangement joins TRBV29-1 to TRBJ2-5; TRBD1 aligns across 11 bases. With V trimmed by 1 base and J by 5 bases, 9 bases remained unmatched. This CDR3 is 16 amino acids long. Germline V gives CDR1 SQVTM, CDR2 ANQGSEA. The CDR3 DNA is TGCAGCGTTGAAGGGCCAGGACAGGGGGCGCAGGAGACCCAGTACTTC. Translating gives CSVEGPGQGAQETQYF.

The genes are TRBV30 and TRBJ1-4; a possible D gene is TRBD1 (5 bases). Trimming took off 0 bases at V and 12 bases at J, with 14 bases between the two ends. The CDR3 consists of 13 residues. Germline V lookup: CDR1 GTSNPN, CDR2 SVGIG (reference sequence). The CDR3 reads CAWSVRGMGELFF. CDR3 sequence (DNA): TGTGCCTGGAGTGTTCGGGGGATGGGAGAACTGTTTTTT.

Here the CDR3 DNA reads TGCGCCAGCAGCTTGTGGCAGGGGTCTGACTACGAGCAGTACTTC. It yields the protein CASSLWQGSDYEQYF. This chain uses TRBV5-1 with TRBJ2-7; the D gene is possibly TRBD1 (6 bases). The CDR3 is made up of 15 amino acids. Germline V lookup: CDR1 SGHRS, CDR2 YFSETQ. Trimming stripped 1 base from V and 3 bases from J, with 14 bases between.

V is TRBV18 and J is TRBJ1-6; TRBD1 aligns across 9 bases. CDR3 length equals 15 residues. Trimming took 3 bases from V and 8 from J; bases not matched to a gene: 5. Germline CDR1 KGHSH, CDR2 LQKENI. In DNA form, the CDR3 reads TGTGCCAGCTCACCCGGGACAGGGTCACATTCACCCCTCCACTTT. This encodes CASSPGTGSHSPLHF.

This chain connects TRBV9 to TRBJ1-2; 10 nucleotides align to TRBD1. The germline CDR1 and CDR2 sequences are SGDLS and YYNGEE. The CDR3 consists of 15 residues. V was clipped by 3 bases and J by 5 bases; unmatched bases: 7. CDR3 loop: CASSGDRGTKYGYTF. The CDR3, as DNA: TGTGCCAGCAGCGGGGACAGGGGTACAAAATATGGCTACACCTTC.

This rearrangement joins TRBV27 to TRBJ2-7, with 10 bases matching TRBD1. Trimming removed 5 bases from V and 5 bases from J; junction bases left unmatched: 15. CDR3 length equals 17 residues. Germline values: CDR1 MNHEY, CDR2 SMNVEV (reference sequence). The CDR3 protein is CASSILLTGGNHHEQYF. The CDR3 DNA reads TGTGCCAGCAGTATCCTCCTGACAGGGGGCAATCATCACGAGCAGTACTTC.

The CDR3 sequence: CATSREGLFGNTIYF. The CDR3 coding sequence is TGTGCCACCAGCAGGGAGGGTCTTTTTGGAAACACCATATATTTT. J is TRBJ1-3 and V is TRBV15, with D hard to call. Germline-derived CDR1 and CDR2 are LNHNV and YYDKDF (reference sequence). Between the trimmed V and J ends, which lost 3 bases and 3 bases, there was a span of 12 bases. This CDR3 is built from 15 residues.

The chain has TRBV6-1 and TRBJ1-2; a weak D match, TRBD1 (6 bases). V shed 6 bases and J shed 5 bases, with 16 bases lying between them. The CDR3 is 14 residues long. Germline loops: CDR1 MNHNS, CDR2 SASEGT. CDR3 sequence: CASSDMTGSYGYTF. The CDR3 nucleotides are TGTGCCAGCAGCGACATGACAGGTTCTTATGGCTACACCTTC.

DNA for the CDR3: TGTGCCAGCAGCCAAGATCGGAGGGGGCAGGGCACTGAAGCTTTCTTT. Translated, it gives CASSQDRRGQGTEAFF. The rearrangement links TRBV4-2 to TRBJ1-1, with 7 bases identical to TRBD1. The CDR3 is made up of 16 amino acids. Germline lookup yields CDR1 LGHNA and CDR2 YNFKEQ. J was trimmed by 4 bases and V by 0 bases; bases with no gene match: 8.

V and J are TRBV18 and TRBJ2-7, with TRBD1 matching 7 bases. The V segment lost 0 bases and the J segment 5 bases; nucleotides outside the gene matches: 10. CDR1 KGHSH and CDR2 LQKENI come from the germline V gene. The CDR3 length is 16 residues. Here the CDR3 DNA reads TGTGCCAGCTCACCACCCAGACAGGGAATGAAACACGAGCAGTACTTC. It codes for CASSPPRQGMKHEQYF.

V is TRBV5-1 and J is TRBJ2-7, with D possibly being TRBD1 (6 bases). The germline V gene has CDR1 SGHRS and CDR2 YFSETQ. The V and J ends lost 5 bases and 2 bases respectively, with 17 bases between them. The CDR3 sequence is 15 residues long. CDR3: CASRNRQDSPYEQYF. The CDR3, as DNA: TGCGCCAGCAGGAACCGACAGGACTCTCCCTACGAGCAGTACTTC.

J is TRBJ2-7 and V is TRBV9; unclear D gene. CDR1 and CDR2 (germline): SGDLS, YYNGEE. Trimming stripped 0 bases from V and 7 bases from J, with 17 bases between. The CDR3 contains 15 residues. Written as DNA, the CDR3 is TGTGCCAGCAGCGTAGACACAAAACCCCCAACGGAGCAGTACTTC. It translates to CASSVDTKPPTEQYF.

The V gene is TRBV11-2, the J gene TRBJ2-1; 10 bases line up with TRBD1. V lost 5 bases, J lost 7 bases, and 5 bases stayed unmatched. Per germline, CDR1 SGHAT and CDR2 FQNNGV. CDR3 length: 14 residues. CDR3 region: CASSIRTGGNEQFF. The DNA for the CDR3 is TGTGCCAGCAGCATCCGGACAGGGGGTAATGAGCAGTTCTTC.

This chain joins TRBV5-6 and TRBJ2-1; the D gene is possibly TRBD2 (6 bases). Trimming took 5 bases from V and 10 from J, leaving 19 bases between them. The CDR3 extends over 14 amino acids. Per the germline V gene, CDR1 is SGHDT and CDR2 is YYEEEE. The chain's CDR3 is CASSWGESRIEQFF. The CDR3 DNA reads TGTGCCAGCAGTTGGGGGGAGTCAAGGATAGAGCAGTTCTTC.

DNA of the CDR3: TGCGCCAGCCGCCTGGGGGTGGCGACTAGTGACACCGGGGAGCTGTTTTTT. It yields the protein CASRLGVATSDTGELFF. This chain links TRBV5-1 with TRBJ2-2; a possible D gene is TRBD2 (6 bases). The CDR3 consists of 17 residues. Trimming left V 7 bases short and J 3 bases short, with 22 bases between. The germline CDR1 and CDR2 sequences are SGHRS and YFSETQ. Combining the CDR3 with reference TRBV5-1 and TRBJ2-2 gives the whole variable domain KAGVTQTPRYLIKTRGQQVTLSCSPISGHRSVSWYQQTPGQGLQFLFEYFSETQRNKGNFPGRFSGRQFSNSRSEMNVSTLELGDSALYLCASRLGVATSDTGELFFGEGSRLTVL.

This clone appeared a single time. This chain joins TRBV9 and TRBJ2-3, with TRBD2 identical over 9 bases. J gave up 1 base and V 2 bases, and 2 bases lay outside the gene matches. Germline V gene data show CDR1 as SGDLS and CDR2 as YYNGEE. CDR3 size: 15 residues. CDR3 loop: CASSVGLARTDTQYF. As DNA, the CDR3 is TGTGCCAGCAGCGTCGGACTAGCGCGCACAGATACGCAGTATTTT.

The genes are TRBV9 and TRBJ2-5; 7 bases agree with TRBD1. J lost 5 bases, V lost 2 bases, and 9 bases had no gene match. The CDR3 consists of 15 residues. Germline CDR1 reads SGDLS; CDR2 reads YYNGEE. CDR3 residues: CASSVSGTVGETQYF. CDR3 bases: TGTGCCAGCAGCGTGTCCGGGACAGTCGGGGAGACCCAGTACTTC.